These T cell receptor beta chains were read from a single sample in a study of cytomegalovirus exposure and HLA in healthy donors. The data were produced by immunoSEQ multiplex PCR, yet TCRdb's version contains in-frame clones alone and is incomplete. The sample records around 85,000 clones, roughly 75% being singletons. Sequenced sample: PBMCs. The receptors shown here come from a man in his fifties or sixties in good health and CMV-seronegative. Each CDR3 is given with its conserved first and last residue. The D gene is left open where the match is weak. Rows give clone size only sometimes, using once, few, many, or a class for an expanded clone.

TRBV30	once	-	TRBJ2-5	CAWSVGGGQETQYF	TGTGCCTGGAGTGTAGGGGGGGGACAAGAGACCCAGTACTTC
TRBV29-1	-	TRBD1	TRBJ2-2	CSVARGQGTGELFF	TGCAGCGTTGCTAGGGGGCAGGGCACCGGGGAGCTGTTTTTT
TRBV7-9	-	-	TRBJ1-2	CASSLPPGSGYTF	TGTGCCAGCAGCTTACCCCCCGGGAGTGGCTACACCTTC
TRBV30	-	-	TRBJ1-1	CAWAPRDTEAFF	TGTGCCTGGGCCCCCAGGGACACTGAAGCTTTCTTT
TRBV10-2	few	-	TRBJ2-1	CASSELYNEQFF	TGCGCCAGCAGTGAATTATACAATGAGCAGTTCTTC
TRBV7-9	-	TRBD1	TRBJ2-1	CASSSADRGTSYNEQFF	TGTGCCAGCAGCTCCGCGGACAGGGGGACGTCCTACAATGAGCAGTTCTTC
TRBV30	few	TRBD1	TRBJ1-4	CAWTGRQGRTNEKLFF	TGTGCCTGGACCGGAAGACAGGGTCGAACTAATGAAAAACTGTTTTTT
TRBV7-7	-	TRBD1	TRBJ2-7	CASSLGQGAYEQYF	TGTGCCAGCAGCTTAGGACAGGGAGCCTACGAGCAGTACTTC
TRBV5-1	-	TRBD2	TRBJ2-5	CASSSGLAGAEETQYF	TGCGCCAGCAGCTCCGGACTAGCGGGGGCGGAAGAGACCCAGTACTTC
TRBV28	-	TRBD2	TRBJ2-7	CASSLVAGTPYEQYF	TGTGCCAGCAGTTTAGTAGCGGGTACTCCCTACGAGCAGTACTTC
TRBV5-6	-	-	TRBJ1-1	CASSIGTEAFF	TGTGCCAGCAGCATCGGCACTGAAGCTTTCTTT
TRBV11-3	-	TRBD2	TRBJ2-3	CASSGGSTDTQYF	TGTGCCAGTTCGGGGGGGAGCACAGATACGCAGTATTTT
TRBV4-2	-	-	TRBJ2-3	CATPGGASAGTDTQYF	TGTGCCACCCCGGGGGGCGCCTCGGCGGGGACAGATACGCAGTATTTT
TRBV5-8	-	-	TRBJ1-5	CASSLAAAGVINQPQHF	TGTGCCAGCAGCTTGGCCGCGGCAGGGGTCATCAACCAGCCCCAGCATTTT
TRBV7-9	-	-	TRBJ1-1	CASSLVESTEAFF	TGTGCCAGCAGCTTAGTTGAGAGCACTGAAGCTTTCTTT
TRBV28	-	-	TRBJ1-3	CASRGDTIYF	TGTGCCAGCCGGGGGGACACCATATATTTT
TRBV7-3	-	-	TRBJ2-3	CASSSGGADTQYF	TGTGCCAGCAGCTCCGGCGGAGCAGATACGCAGTATTTT
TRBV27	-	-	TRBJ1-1	CASSLSRRGTEAFF	TGTGCCAGCAGTTTATCGCGGAGGGGCACTGAAGCTTTCTTT
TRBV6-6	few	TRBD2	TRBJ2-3	CASSDSRGGTDTQYF	TGTGCCAGCAGTGACTCGCGGGGGGGCACAGATACGCAGTATTTT
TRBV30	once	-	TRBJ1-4	CAWSVQGYEKLFF	TGTGCCTGGAGTGTCCAGGGTTACGAAAAACTGTTTTTT
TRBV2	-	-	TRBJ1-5	CASSVAQGLLSNQPQHF	TGTGCCAGCAGTGTGGCACAGGGATTACTTAGCAATCAGCCCCAGCATTTT
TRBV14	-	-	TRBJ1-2	CASSQDTVSHGYTF	TGTGCCAGCAGCCAAGATACAGTCTCGCATGGCTACACCTTC
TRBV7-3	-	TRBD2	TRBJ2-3	CASSLGTSGDTDTQYF	TGTGCCAGCAGCTTAGGGACTAGCGGGGATACAGATACGCAGTATTTT
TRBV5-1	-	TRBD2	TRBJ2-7	CASSLATAGGNEQYF	TGCGCCAGCAGCTTGGCTACGGCGGGAGGGAACGAGCAGTACTTC
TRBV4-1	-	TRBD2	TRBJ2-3	CASSQEGLAGIDTQYF	TGCGCCAGCAGCCAAGAGGGACTAGCGGGGATAGATACGCAGTATTTT
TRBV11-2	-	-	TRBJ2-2	CASSSVGRTGELFF	TGTGCCAGCAGTTCGGTGGGGCGCACCGGGGAGCTGTTTTTT
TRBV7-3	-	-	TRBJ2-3	CASSLRTETDTQYF	TGTGCCAGCAGCTTAAGGACAGAAACAGATACGCAGTATTTT
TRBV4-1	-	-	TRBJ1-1	CASSQDYQGSEAFF	TGCGCCAGCAGCCAAGATTATCAGGGCTCTGAAGCTTTCTTT
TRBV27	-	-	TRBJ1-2	CASSSLLDTPSNYGYTF	TGTGCCAGCAGTTCCCTCTTGGACACCCCCTCTAACTATGGCTACACCTTC
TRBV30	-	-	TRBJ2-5	CAWSGQVDETQYF	TGTGCCTGGAGTGGTCAGGTTGATGAGACCCAGTACTTC
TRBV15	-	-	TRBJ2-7	CATSSSQDSSRNEQYF	TGTGCCACCAGCAGTTCCCAGGACAGCAGTAGAAACGAGCAGTACTTC
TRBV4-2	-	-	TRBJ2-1	CASTERLSVKYNEQFF	TGTGCCAGCACCGAGAGGCTTTCCGTGAAATACAATGAGCAGTTCTTC
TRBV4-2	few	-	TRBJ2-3	CASSQQTTGTSTDTQYF	TGTGCCAGCAGCCAACAAACTACCGGGACTAGCACAGATACGCAGTATTTT
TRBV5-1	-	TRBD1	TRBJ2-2	CASSSFTGANTGELFF	TGCGCCAGCAGCTCTTTTACAGGGGCGAACACCGGGGAGCTGTTTTTT
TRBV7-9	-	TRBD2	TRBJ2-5	CASSFYRGGRETQYF	TGTGCCAGCAGCTTTTACCGGGGGGGGCGAGAGACCCAGTACTTC
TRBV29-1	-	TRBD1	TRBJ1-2	CSAAGTGGGGYTF	TGCAGCGCTGCCGGGACAGGGGGGGGTGGCTACACCTTC
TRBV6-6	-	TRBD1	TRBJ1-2	CASSRGQGNGYTF	TGTGCCAGCAGTCGGGGACAGGGTAATGGCTACACCTTC
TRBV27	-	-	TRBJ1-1	CASIKNTEAFF	TGTGCCAGCATCAAGAACACTGAAGCTTTCTTT
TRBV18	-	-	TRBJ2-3	CASSPQTETNTQYF	TGTGCCAGCTCACCCCAGACAGAGACGAATACGCAGTATTTT
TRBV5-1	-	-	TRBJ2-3	CASSFSDSTDTQYF	TGCGCCAGCAGCTTCTCGGACTCAACAGATACGCAGTATTTT
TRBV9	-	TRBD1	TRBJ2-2	CASSAPRQGATGELFF	TGTGCCAGCAGCGCCCCGCGACAGGGCGCCACCGGGGAGCTGTTTTTT